Following are 19 T cell receptor beta chains from one sample sequenced in a study of molecular identifiers for immune sequencing clone quantification. TCRdb reprocessed the PCR reads via MiXCR and lists one record per CDR3 protein. The table has 300,000 to 400,000 distinct CDR3 sequences, roughly 24% seen once. Sequencing was done on a sample of naive CD8+ T cells from blood, with Jurkat cell RNA spiked in. Noted subset: FACS-sorted CD8+CD4-CCR7+CD45RA+ naive T cells. The receptors come from a human donor in good health. Some libraries in this study had Jurkat cell RNA spiked in.

As for this clonotype: A junction boundary mismatches the germline segment, possibly from a read error. The gene calls are TRBV4-3 and TRBJ2-7; possibly TRBD1 or TRBD2 for D (5 bases each). The CDR3 runs to 15 residues. Germline CDR1 and CDR2: LGHNA and YSLEER. The CDR3 nucleotides are TGCGCCAGCAGCCAAGTGTTTGCCGGGACGGTCGAGCCGTACTTC. Translating gives CASSQVFAGTVEPYF.

The genes are TRBV6-5 and TRBJ2-1; 11 nucleotides match TRBD2. The CDR3 covers 14 residues. V was clipped by 7 bases and J by 7 bases; unmatched bases: 6. Germline V gene lookup returns CDR1 MNHEY and CDR2 SVGAGI. The CDR3 DNA is TGTGCCAGCACATTAGCGGGAGGGGATAATGAGCAGTTCTTC. Its protein product is CASTLAGGDNEQFF.

To note about this clonotype: This may stem from a read error, because a much larger clone lies one nucleotide away. V usage is TRBV29-1 and J usage is TRBJ2-3; TRBD1 is a possible D gene (6 bases). The CDR3 covers 13 residues. V was pared by 7 bases and J by 4 bases, with 15 bases between. Germline loops: CDR1 SQVTM, CDR2 ANQGSEA. The CDR3 nucleotides are TGCAGCGCCCACAGGGAAAGCCCAGATACGCAGTATTTT. Residues: CSAHRESPDTQYF.

With regard to this clonotype: At one end, the junction sequence differs from germline, possibly due to a read error. The gene calls are TRBV7-6 and TRBJ2-3, with 7 bases matching TRBD1. This CDR3 comprises 16 residues. The germline V gene encodes CDR1 SGHVS and CDR2 FNYEAQ. The CDR3 region is CACSSTGTVVVDTQYF. CDR3 DNA: TGTGCCTGCAGCTCTACGGGGACAGTTGTAGTGGATACGCAGTATTTT.

About this clonotype itself: A much larger clone differs from this one at a single base, so this may be a read error. The V and J genes are TRBV7-9 and TRBJ2-7; D not certain. In germline, CDR1 is SEHNR, CDR2 FQNEAQ (reference sequence). The V and J ends lost 1 base and 8 bases respectively, with 12 bases between them. The CDR3 loop spans 13 amino acids. CDR3 nucleotides: TGTGCCAGCAGCTTAGTTTCAGGTCGCAAGCAGTACTTC. Its protein is CASSLVSGRKQYF. The full variable domain, rest sourced from reference TRBV7-9 and TRBJ2-7, is DTGVSQNPRHKITKRGQNVTFRCDPISEHNRLYWYRQTLGQGPEFLTYFQNEAQLEKSRLLSDRFSAERPKGSFSTLEIQRTEQGDSAMYLCASSLVSGRKQYFGPGTRLTVT.

This clonotype came up many times. The chain combines TRBV7-2 with TRBJ1-1; D is uncertain. Germline CDR1 SGHTA, CDR2 FQGNSA. Trimming removed 5 bases from V and 3 bases from J, with 4 bases in between. The CDR3 spans 11 residues. CDR3 bases: TGTGCCAGCAGCCACTACACTGAAGCTTTCTTT. This codes for CASSHYTEAFF.

The rearrangement uses TRBV6-2 or TRBV6-3 and TRBJ1-5; D gene ambiguous. This CDR3 region has 19 residues. Trimming left V 2 bases short and J 4 bases short, with 24 bases between. The germline V gene encodes CDR1 MNHEY and CDR2 SVGEGT. The CDR3 here is CASSYPLLGWSYSNQPQHF. The CDR3 DNA sequence: TGTGCCAGCAGTTACCCCCTGTTGGGGTGGTCGTATAGTAATCAGCCCCAGCATTTT.

The V call is TRBV12-3 or TRBV12-4, the J call TRBJ2-3; D is possibly TRBD2 (7 bases). CDR3 size: 16 residues. V lost 5 bases and J lost 3, with 18 bases in between. CDR3 sequence reads: CASSIVGGAYTDTQYF. The CDR3 bases are TGTGCCAGCAGTATAGTGGGGGGGGCCTATACAGATACGCAGTATTTT.

The chain carries TRBV5-3 and TRBJ2-5; D may be TRBD2 (5 bases). TRBV5-3 is an open reading frame, and its role is uncertain. V lost 8 bases and J 1 base, leaving 18 bases between the germline ends. This CDR3 spans 15 amino acids. The CDR3 protein is CASSPSGNSQETQYF. In nucleotides, the CDR3 is TGTGCCAGCAGCCCGTCGGGGAATAGCCAAGAGACCCAGTACTTC.

CDR3 loop: CASKPVAGGPVEQYF. CDR3 nucleotide sequence: TGTGCCAGCAAGCCCGTAGCGGGAGGGCCAGTCGAGCAGTACTTC. The chain combines TRBV19 with TRBJ2-7; 11 bases fit TRBD2. Trimming cost V 9 bases and J 6 bases; bases outside gene matches: 13. The germline V gene has CDR1 LNHDA and CDR2 SQIVND (reference sequence). The CDR3 sequence is 15 residues long.

This clonotype was seen a few times. This sequence joins TRBV5-4 and TRBJ2-5; 7 bases match TRBD1. Trimming at V came to 0 bases and at J to 4 bases, leaving 3 bases not matched to a gene. Per germline, CDR1 SGHNT and CDR2 YYREEE (reference sequence). The CDR3 loop spans 14 amino acids. The CDR3 region is CASSLANRGETQYF. The CDR3 DNA follows: TGTGCCAGCAGCTTGGCGAACAGGGGAGAGACCCAGTACTTC.

Concerning this clonotype itself: One base away lies a much larger clone, so this may be a sequencing read error. Lacking the conserved final phenylalanine or tryptophan, this CDR3 likely reflects a read error. The chain uses TRBV7-2 and TRBJ2-7, with a weak D call TRBD2 (6 bases). The V end was cut by 5 bases, the J end by 0 bases, with 11 bases between. Germline V gives CDR1 SGHTA, CDR2 FQGNSA. The length of the CDR3 is 14 residues. CDR3 sequence (DNA): TGTGCCAGCAGCCCAGGGACTTTCTCCTACGAGCAGTACCTC. Residues: CASSPGTFSYEQYL.

This clonotype came up a few times. Given a much more abundant clone one base away, this may be a read error. The CDR3 region is CASSLTGGPNEQYF. The CDR3 DNA follows: TGCGCCAGCAGCTTGACAGGGGGCCCCAACGAGCAGTACTTC. The rearrangement joins TRBV5-1 to TRBJ2-7; the match to TRBD1 covers 9 bases. V lost 1 base and J lost 5; bases outside the gene matches: 4. Germline V gives CDR1 SGHRS, CDR2 YFSETQ. This CDR3 is 14 amino acids long. The variable domain in full, with the rest retrieved from reference TRBV5-1 and TRBJ2-7, is KAGVTQTPRYLIKTRGQQVTLSCSPISGHRSVSWYQQTPGQGLQFLFEYFSETQRNKGNFPGRFSGRQFSNSRSEMNVSTLELGDSALYLCASSLTGGPNEQYFGPGTRLTVT.

A note on this clonotype: The junction shows a germline mismatch at one end, possibly a read error. The J gene is TRBJ1-6, the V gene TRBV28; D is uncertain. CDR1 and CDR2 (germline): MDHEN, SYDVKM. CDR3 length equals 17 residues. The CDR3 DNA is TGTGCCAGCAGCTCTTCTAAGGAGGGCTCCTGTAATTCACCCCTCCACTTT. This gives the protein CASSSSKEGSCNSPLHF.

As for this clonotype: This clone may be a read error of a much larger clone one base away. This rearrangement joins TRBV4-1 to TRBJ1-5; TRBD1 agrees at 7 bases. The CDR3 is 15 residues long. CDR1 is MGHRA, CDR2 YSYEKL, per germline. J was trimmed by 6 bases and V by 3 bases; bases with no gene match: 8. DNA of the CDR3: TGCGCCAGCAGCCAGGAAACAGGGGTGTGTCAGCCCCAGCATTTT. This translates into CASSQETGVCQPQHF.

This clonotype was observed a few times. The chain carries TRBV5-1 and TRBJ2-3; 9 positions match TRBD1. Germline loops: CDR1 SGHRS, CDR2 YFSETQ. With 4 bases clipped from V and 2 bases from J, the junction kept 8 bases outside the gene matches. This CDR3 comprises 16 residues. The CDR3 coding sequence is TGCGCCAGCAGCGATCCCGGGACAGGGAACACAGATACGCAGTATTTT. It codes for CASSDPGTGNTDTQYF.

The chain recombines TRBV6-1 with TRBJ1-1; D gene unclear. Per the germline V gene, CDR1 is MNHNS and CDR2 is SASEGT. V shed 3 bases and J shed 1 base, with 15 bases lying between them. This CDR3 region has 16 residues. This CDR3 reads CASSDALVWSNTEAFF. The CDR3 region has the DNA TGTGCCAGCAGTGATGCCCTAGTTTGGTCGAACACTGAAGCTTTCTTT.

The chain employs TRBV7-8 and TRBJ2-7; 8 nucleotides agree with TRBD1. J gave up 0 bases and V 2 bases, and 12 bases lay outside the gene matches. The CDR3 is 18 residues long. Germline V lookup: CDR1 SGHVS, CDR2 FQNEAQ. CDR3 protein: CASSLMAGGESPSYEQYF. CDR3 nucleotide sequence: TGTGCCAGCAGCTTAATGGCAGGGGGCGAAAGCCCCTCCTACGAGCAGTACTTC.

There are many counts of this clonotype. The chain is built from TRBV5-6 and TRBJ1-1, with a weak D call TRBD1 (6 bases). Per the germline V gene, CDR1 is SGHDT and CDR2 is YYEEEE. The V and J ends lost 8 bases and 2 bases respectively, with 16 bases between them. The CDR3 has 14 amino acids. The CDR3 DNA follows: TGTGCCAGTGTATACGGACAGACAAACACTGAAGCTTTCTTT. Its translation: CASVYGQTNTEAFF.